This passage covers 28 T cell receptor beta chains from one sample sequenced in a study of identical twins. TCRdb redid the calling of the 5' RACE reads with MiXCR, one entry per CDR3 protein. The table records 500,000 to 650,000 distinct CDR3 sequences, 7% to 7.5% of them present only once. In addition, the sample was reused for a study of yellow fever vaccine responses in identical twins.

Material for sequencing was PBMCs. The receptor source for this set is a woman between 18 and 30 years old in good health.

The chain carries TRBV5-1 and TRBJ2-5; 8 bases are a match to TRBD2. The V segment lost 4 bases and the J segment 4 bases; nucleotides outside the gene matches: 9. The CDR3 is 15 amino acids. Looked up from germline, CDR1 is SGHRS and CDR2 is YFSETQ. CDR3 protein: CASSPRGGTRETQYF. Here the CDR3 DNA reads TGCGCCAGCAGCCCCCGAGGAGGGACTAGAGAGACCCAGTACTTC. The complete variable domain, with remaining parts taken from reference TRBV5-1 and TRBJ2-5, reads KAGVTQTPRYLIKTRGQQVTLSCSPISGHRSVSWYQQTPGQGLQFLFEYFSETQRNKGNFPGRFSGRQFSNSRSEMNVSTLELGDSALYLCASSPRGGTRETQYFGPGTRLLVL.

Notes on this clonotype: Germline and junction disagree at one end, which may indicate a read error. The chain carries TRBV10-3 and TRBJ2-3; 9 nucleotides agree with TRBD1. Germline V gene data show CDR1 as ENHRY and CDR2 as SYGVKD. The CDR3 contains 14 residues. This CDR3 is CAINEGQGPDTQYF. The CDR3 coding sequence is TGTGCCATCAATGAGGGACAGGGCCCAGATACGCAGTATTTT.

The V gene is TRBV19, the J gene TRBJ1-4, with D maybe TRBD1 (5 bases). V lost 6 bases, J lost 5 bases, and 10 bases lay in between. The CDR3 loop spans 13 amino acids. Germline V lookup: CDR1 LNHDA, CDR2 SQIVND (reference sequence). DNA of the CDR3: TGTGCCAGTAGAATGGACAAAAATGAAAAACTGTTTTTT. Amino acid sequence: CASRMDKNEKLFF.

This clonotype was seen repeatedly, ten times or more. The chain links TRBV15 to TRBJ2-2; D is unresolved. V gave up 5 bases and J gave up 5 bases, with 6 bases separating them. Germline loops: CDR1 LNHNV, CDR2 YYDKDF (reference sequence). This CDR3 region has 12 residues. The DNA for the CDR3 is TGTGCCACCAGCCAATTTACCGGGGAGCTGTTTTTT. It encodes CATSQFTGELFF. Looking up the rest from reference TRBV15 and TRBJ2-2 gives the full variable domain: DAMVIQNPRYQVTQFGKPVTLSCSQTLNHNVMYWYQQKSSQAPKLLFHYYDKDFNNEADTPDNFQSRRPNTSFCFLDIRSPGLGDTAMYLCATSQFTGELFFGEGSRLTVL.

This clonotype came up many times. V gene TRBV5-1 combines with J gene TRBJ2-1, with TRBD1 as a possible D gene (6 bases). Germline CDR1 reads SGHRS; CDR2 reads YFSETQ. The CDR3 runs to 14 residues. V was trimmed by 0 bases and J by 7 bases, leaving 11 bases between them. The CDR3 here is CASSLDNTGNEQFF. CDR3 in DNA: TGCGCCAGCAGCTTGGACAACACAGGGAATGAGCAGTTCTTC. The full variable domain, with the rest looked up from reference TRBV5-1 and TRBJ2-1, is KAGVTQTPRYLIKTRGQQVTLSCSPISGHRSVSWYQQTPGQGLQFLFEYFSETQRNKGNFPGRFSGRQFSNSRSEMNVSTLELGDSALYLCASSLDNTGNEQFFGPGTRLTVL.

This clonotype was counted at least ten times. The chain recombines TRBV3-1 with TRBJ2-3; unclear D gene. The CDR3 loop spans 11 amino acids. Germline values: CDR1 LGHDT, CDR2 YNNKEL (reference sequence). Trimming left V 0 bases short and J 6 bases short, with 1 base between. The CDR3 region is CASSQEDTQYF. CDR3 bases: TGTGCCAGCAGCCAAGAGGATACGCAGTATTTT.

This clonotype was observed a few times. The gene calls are TRBV28 and TRBJ2-3, with 8 bases matching TRBD2. This CDR3 has 13 amino acids. Germline loops: CDR1 MDHEN, CDR2 SYDVKM. The trim removed 6 bases at V and 15 bases at J, leaving 14 bases unmatched. The CDR3 region has the DNA TGTGCCAGCAGCTTGTCGGGGCTAGCGGGCCAATATTTT. It is translated as CASSLSGLAGQYF.

This clonotype showed up many times. The genes are TRBV29-1 and TRBJ1-1; D ambiguous. The length of the CDR3 is 13 residues. Germline assignment: CDR1 SQVTM and CDR2 ANQGSEA. Trimming removed 4 bases from V and 0 bases from J, with 9 bases in between. Here the CDR3 DNA reads TGCAGCGTTGTACGAGCTATGAACACTGAAGCTTTCTTT. Its protein is CSVVRAMNTEAFF.

This chain connects TRBV18 to TRBJ2-5, with no clear D. V was cut by 3 bases and J by 3 bases, with 14 bases left in between. The CDR3 spans 15 residues. CDR1 is KGHSH and CDR2 is LQKENI in the germline V gene. In DNA, the CDR3 is TGTGCCAGCTCACCGGCCTCGGCCAATAAAGAGACCCAGTACTTC. It encodes CASSPASANKETQYF.

This clonotype was seen a handful of times. This sequence joins TRBV7-2 and TRBJ2-1; tentatively, D is TRBD2 (6 bases). CDR3 length equals 17 residues. V was cut by 5 bases and J by 0 bases, with 17 bases left in between. Germline-derived CDR1 and CDR2 are SGHTA and FQGNSA. CDR3 sequence (DNA): TGTGCCAGCAGCCCCCGGCTAGCGACCTACTCCTACAATGAGCAGTTCTTC. The encoded protein is CASSPRLATYSYNEQFF. The entire variable domain, with the rest obtained from reference TRBV7-2 and TRBJ2-1, is as follows: GAGVSQSPSNKVTEKGKDVELRCDPISGHTALYWYRQSLGQGLEFLIYFQGNSAPDKSGLPSDRFSAERTGGSVSTLTIQRTQQEDSAVYLCASSPRLATYSYNEQFFGPGTRLTVL.

The chain joins TRBV29-1 to TRBJ1-1; 7 bases agree with TRBD1. The J segment lost 0 bases and the V segment lost 7 bases, leaving 5 bases of the junction unmatched. The V gene's germline CDR1 is SQVTM and CDR2 ANQGSEA. This CDR3 comprises 13 residues. CDR3 sequence: CSGRQGMNTEAFF. As DNA, the CDR3 is TGCAGCGGCCGACAGGGAATGAACACTGAAGCTTTCTTT.

This clonotype was detected many times. This chain uses TRBV5-1 with TRBJ2-7; 8 bases are shared with TRBD1. CDR3 size: 14 residues. The junction had 2 bases not matched to a gene; V was cut back by 0 bases and J by 3 bases. CDR1 is SGHRS, CDR2 YFSETQ, per germline. CDR3 nucleotides: TGCGCCAGCAGCTTGGGACAGGGGAACTACGAGCAGTACTTC. Translating it yields CASSLGQGNYEQYF.

This clonotype turned up a few times. The chain is built from TRBV29-1 and TRBJ2-1; D perhaps matches TRBD1 (6 bases). V was clipped by 3 bases and J by 5 bases, with 11 bases between them. Germline V gene sequence: CDR1 SQVTM, CDR2 ANQGSEA. The CDR3 is 13 residues long. The CDR3 DNA reads TGCAGCGTTGACAGGGGTTTTAACAATGAGCAGTTCTTC. Its translation is CSVDRGFNNEQFF.

Only a few counts were recorded for this clonotype. V is TRBV5-1 and J is TRBJ2-7, with D maybe TRBD2 (8 bases). The ends were cut back, 3 bases at V and 5 bases at J, with 15 bases in the middle. This CDR3 is built from 14 residues. Germline CDR1 and CDR2: SGHRS and YFSETQ. The CDR3, as DNA: TGCGCCAGCAGCTCTGGGACAGCGGGGGACGAGCAGTACGTC. Protein: CASSSGTAGDEQYV.

This clonotype has a handful of counts. This rearrangement joins TRBV20-1 to TRBJ2-7; 7 bases align to TRBD2. Germline V CDR1 and CDR2: DFQATT, SNEGSKA (reference sequence). This CDR3 spans 15 amino acids. Unmatched junction bases numbered 12, after V lost 7 bases and J lost 0 bases. The DNA of the CDR3 is TGCAGTGTGGCGGTTGGCGGGAGATCCTCCTACGAGCAGTACTTC. This translates into CSVAVGGRSSYEQYF.

This clonotype was picked up many times. V gene TRBV10-3 combines with J gene TRBJ2-3, with 10 bases fitting TRBD1. CDR3 size: 16 residues. J lost 4 bases, V lost 5 bases, and 9 bases had no gene match. From germline, CDR1 is ENHRY and CDR2 SYGVKD. CDR3 amino acids: CAISPGTGVRADTQYF. The CDR3 coding sequence is TGTGCCATCAGTCCCGGGACAGGGGTCCGGGCAGATACGCAGTATTTT.

The table lists this clonotype with many counts. V usage is TRBV29-1 and J usage is TRBJ2-5, with D maybe TRBD1 (6 bases). Trimming cost V 2 bases and J 2 bases, with 6 bases left between them. This CDR3 contains 12 residues. Germline CDR1 is SQVTM and CDR2 is ANQGSEA. The CDR3 DNA is TGCAGCGTTGAAACAGGGCAAGAGACCCAGTACTTC. It specifies CSVETGQETQYF.

This clonotype turned up a few times. The CDR3 here is CASTSSLAGWGSSYNEQFF. CDR3 nucleotide sequence: TGTGCCAGCACCTCGTCACTAGCGGGCTGGGGGAGCTCCTACAATGAGCAGTTCTTC. The chain combines TRBV27 with TRBJ2-1, with 9 bases matching TRBD2. V gave up 7 bases and J gave up 0 bases; unmatched junction bases: 16. The CDR3 has 19 residues. Germline CDR1 and CDR2: MNHEY and SMNVEV (reference sequence).

This clonotype came up many times. The rearrangement uses TRBV12-3 or TRBV12-4 and TRBJ2-7; D call uncertain. V was cut by 3 bases and J by 3 bases, with 9 bases left in between. The length of the CDR3 is 13 residues. CDR3 bases: TGTGCCAGCAGTTTTACTACTAACTACGAGCAGTACTTC. Translating gives CASSFTTNYEQYF.

This clonotype was observed a handful of times. V is TRBV20-1 and J is TRBJ1-1; D not certain. This CDR3 has 15 residues. Trimming left V 4 bases short and J 1 base short, with 16 bases between. The germline CDR1 and CDR2 sequences are DFQATT and SNEGSKA (reference sequence). DNA for the CDR3: TGCAGTGCTATCAATATGGGAGGCGGGAACACTGAAGCTTTCTTT. Its translation is CSAINMGGGNTEAFF.

The chain has TRBV7-2 and TRBJ2-7; no clear D. Germline V gene lookup returns CDR1 SGHTA and CDR2 FQGNSA. The CDR3 sequence is 13 residues long. V dropped 1 base and J dropped 6 bases, with 10 bases sitting between them. CDR3 residues: CASSLGGRFEQYV. The CDR3 DNA reads as TGTGCCAGCAGCTTAGGAGGTCGTTTCGAGCAGTACGTC.

The chain is built from TRBV9 and TRBJ2-1; D is unresolved. This CDR3 spans 12 amino acids. Trimming took off 3 bases at V and 3 bases at J, with 4 bases between the two ends. Germline V gene lookup returns CDR1 SGDLS and CDR2 YYNGEE. The CDR3 spells CASSEDYNEQFF. DNA for the CDR3: TGTGCCAGCAGCGAAGACTACAATGAGCAGTTCTTC.

This clonotype has just a few counts. This chain uses TRBV20-1 with TRBJ2-3; possible D gene TRBD2, 5 bases. V lost 5 bases to trimming and J lost 9 bases, with 15 bases between them. The CDR3 is made up of 12 amino acids. Germline CDR1 and CDR2: DFQATT and SNEGSKA (reference sequence). As DNA, the CDR3 is TGCAGTGCTCAAAGCGGCTCCTTCACGCAGTATTTT. Residues: CSAQSGSFTQYF.

This clonotype has ten or more counts. This CDR3 is CSVGGGPLDNEQFF. CDR3 nucleotide sequence: TGCAGTGTAGGAGGGGGCCCCCTGGACAATGAGCAGTTCTTC. This chain links TRBV20-1 with TRBJ2-1, with D perhaps matching TRBD1 (7 bases). V gave up 7 bases and J gave up 5 bases, with 18 bases separating them. Germline assignment: CDR1 DFQATT and CDR2 SNEGSKA (reference sequence). The CDR3 runs 14 residues.

In this sample, this clonotype turned up many times. The CDR3 is CASSLAQSYEQYF. Here the CDR3 DNA reads TGTGCCAGCAGCTTAGCGCAGAGCTACGAGCAGTACTTC. The chain recombines TRBV7-2 with TRBJ2-7; the D is unclear. Deletions cut 0 bases from V and 3 bases from J, with 6 bases between. Germline-derived CDR1 and CDR2 are SGHTA and FQGNSA. This CDR3 comprises 13 residues.

This clonotype has only a few counts. The V and J genes are TRBV3-1 and TRBJ2-2, with D uncertain. Germline CDR1 LGHDT, CDR2 YNNKEL (reference sequence). The CDR3 sequence is 14 residues long. V was shortened by 4 bases and J by 2 bases, with 8 bases between the two germline ends. The CDR3 region has the DNA TGTGCCAGCAGCCGCCAACTAAACACCGGGGAGCTGTTTTTT. As protein: CASSRQLNTGELFF.

This clonotype was recorded a few times. The V gene is TRBV4-1, the J gene TRBJ2-1; D gene uncertain. This CDR3 comprises 11 residues. Germline-derived CDR1 and CDR2 are MGHRA and YSYEKL. The ends were cut back, 5 bases at V and 8 bases at J, with 7 bases in the middle. The CDR3 nucleotides are TGCGCCAGCAGCGAATGGGATGAGCAGTTCTTC. This sequence encodes CASSEWDEQFF.

This clonotype was detected many times. V is TRBV5-4 and J is TRBJ2-3; possible D gene TRBD2, 6 bases. This CDR3 contains 15 residues. Germline assignment: CDR1 SGHNT and CDR2 YYREEE (reference sequence). The V gene lost 4 bases and the J gene lost 7 bases, with 19 bases spanning the gap. Written as DNA, the CDR3 is TGTGCCAGCAGCGCCCAGGGACTCAATTCTTATACGCAGTATTTT. Translating it yields CASSAQGLNSYTQYF.